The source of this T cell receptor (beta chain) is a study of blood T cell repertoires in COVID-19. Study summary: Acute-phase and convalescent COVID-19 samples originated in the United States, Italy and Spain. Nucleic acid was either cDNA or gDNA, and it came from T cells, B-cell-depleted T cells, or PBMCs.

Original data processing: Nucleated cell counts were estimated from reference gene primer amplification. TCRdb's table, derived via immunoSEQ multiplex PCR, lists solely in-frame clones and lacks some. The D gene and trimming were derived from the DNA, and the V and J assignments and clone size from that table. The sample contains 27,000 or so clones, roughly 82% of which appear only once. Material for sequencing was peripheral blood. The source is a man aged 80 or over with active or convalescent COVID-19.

CDR3 protein: CASSEDRGGYEQYF. The CDR3 nucleotides read TGTGCCAGCAGTGAAGATCGGGGGGGCTACGAGCAGTACTTC. The rearrangement joins TRBV2 to TRBJ2-7; TRBD2 aligns across 8 bases. The CDR3 is made up of 14 amino acids. J lost 3 bases, V lost 1 base, and 2 bases had no gene match. Germline lookup yields CDR1 SNHLY and CDR2 FYNNEI.